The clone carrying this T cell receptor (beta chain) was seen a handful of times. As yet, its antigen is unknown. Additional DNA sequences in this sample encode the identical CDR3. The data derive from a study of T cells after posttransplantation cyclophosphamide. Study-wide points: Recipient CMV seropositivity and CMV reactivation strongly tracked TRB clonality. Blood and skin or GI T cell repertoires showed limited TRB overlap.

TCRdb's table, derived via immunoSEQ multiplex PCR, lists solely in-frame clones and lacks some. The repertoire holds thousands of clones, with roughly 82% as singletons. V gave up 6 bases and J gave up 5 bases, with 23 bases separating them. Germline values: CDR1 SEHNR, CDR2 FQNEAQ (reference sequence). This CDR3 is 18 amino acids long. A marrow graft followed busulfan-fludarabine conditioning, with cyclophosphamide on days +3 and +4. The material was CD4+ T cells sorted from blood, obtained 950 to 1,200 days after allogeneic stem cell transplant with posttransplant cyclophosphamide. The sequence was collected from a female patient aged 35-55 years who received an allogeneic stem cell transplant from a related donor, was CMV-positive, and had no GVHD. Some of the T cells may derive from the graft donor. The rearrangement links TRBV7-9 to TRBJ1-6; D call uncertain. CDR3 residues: CASRPLLSRPRDNSPLHF. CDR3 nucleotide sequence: TGTGCCAGCAGACCCCTGTTAAGCCGGCCTCGGGATAATTCACCCCTCCACTTT. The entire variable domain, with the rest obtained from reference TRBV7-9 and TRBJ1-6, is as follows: DTGVSQNPRHKITKRGQNVTFRCDPISEHNRLYWYRQTLGQGPEFLTYFQNEAQLEKSRLLSDRFSAERPKGSFSTLEIQRTEQGDSAMYLCASRPLLSRPRDNSPLHFGNGTRLTVT.